Listed below are T cell receptor beta chains from one sample, sequenced in a study of blood T cell repertoires in COVID-19. Sequencing was performed with immunoSEQ multiplex PCR; in TCRdb, only in-frame clones are kept and a portion is missing. Among about 200,000 clones listed, about 83% were seen once. The specimen sequenced was PBMCs or T cells enriched from blood (not recorded which). Receptor source: a middle-aged man with acute COVID-19. Both conserved end residues are part of each CDR3. The order of the fields is clone size, V gene, D gene, J gene, CDR3 length, CDR3 DNA, CDR3 protein. A D gene is named only where the DNA matches it firmly. Only part of the rows carry a size: once, few, many, or a class if the clone is expanded.

.	TRBV19	.	TRBJ1-2	14	TGTGCCAGTAGCCCCCACGACAGCCCTTTTGGCTACACCTTC	CASSPHDSPFGYTF
once	TRBV30	.	TRBJ2-2	13	TGTGCCTGGTGTCCGTTGAACACCGGGGAGCTGTTTTTT	CAWCPLNTGELFF
.	TRBV12-5	.	TRBJ2-1	18	TGTGCTAGTGGAACAGGGAAGGCTCATGATAACTCCTACAATGAGCAGTTCTTC	CASGTGKAHDNSYNEQFF
.	TRBV21-1	.	TRBJ2-3	18	TGTGCCAGCAGCAAAGCGGTAGCGGGAGGGCCGCGCACAGATACGCAGTATTTT	CASSKAVAGGPRTDTQYF
few	TRBV6-1	.	TRBJ1-3	14	TGTGCCAGCAGTGAATTGGAGGCTGGAAACACCATATATTTT	CASSELEAGNTIYF
.	TRBV27	TRBD1	TRBJ2-7	12	TGTGCCAGCGGTCAGGGGGCCTGGGAGCAGTACTTC	CASGQGAWEQYF
.	TRBV5-6	.	TRBJ1-5	17	TGTGCCAGCAGCTTTGGTAGAGAACAGAATAGCAATCAGCCCCAGCATTTT	CASSFGREQNSNQPQHF
.	TRBV4-3	TRBD2	TRBJ2-2	17	TGCGCCAGCAGCCAAGAAGGAGCGGGGTCGAACACCGGGGAGCTGTTTTTT	CASSQEGAGSNTGELFF
.	TRBV9	TRBD1	TRBJ2-5	13	TGTGCCAGCAGCCGGGACAGGCAAGAGACCCAGTACTTC	CASSRDRQETQYF
.	TRBV19	.	TRBJ2-7	13	TGTGCCAGTAGTGAGTTTACGGGCTACGAGCAGTACTTC	CASSEFTGYEQYF
.	TRBV5-4	.	TRBJ1-2	16	TGTGCCAGCAGCTTGGCCAATGCCGGGGGATCCTATGGCTACACCTTC	CASSLANAGGSYGYTF
.	TRBV20-1	.	TRBJ1-5	14	TGCAGTGCTAGTCCTCCGAGTAGCAATCAGCCCCAGCATTTT	CSASPPSSNQPQHF
once	TRBV29-1	TRBD1	TRBJ1-1	12	TGCAGCGTAGGGACAGGAGCAACTGAAGCTTTCTTT	CSVGTGATEAFF
.	TRBV5-5	TRBD2	TRBJ2-5	14	TGTGCCAGCAGCTTTGGGACTAGCACGGAGACCCAGTACTTC	CASSFGTSTETQYF
.	TRBV7-9	.	TRBJ2-1	12	TGTGCCAGCACATGGGGGGACAATGAGCAGTTCTTC	CASTWGDNEQFF
.	TRBV15	TRBD1	TRBJ1-1	15	TGTGCCACCAGCAGAGCCTCGCAGGGGGCCACTGAAGCTTTCTTT	CATSRASQGATEAFF
.	TRBV2	TRBD2	TRBJ2-3	11	TGTGCCGGGACTAGGTCGGATACGCAGTATTTT	CAGTRSDTQYF
.	TRBV9	.	TRBJ2-7	14	TGTGCCAGCAGCGTGGGGGGCAGGGGGAGTGAGCAGTACTTC	CASSVGGRGSEQYF
.	TRBV28	TRBD1	TRBJ2-7	15	TGTGCCACCATCCAGGACAGGGATAGGACCTACGAGCAGTACTTC	CATIQDRDRTYEQYF
.	TRBV4-1	.	TRBJ1-2	16	TGCGCCAGCAGCCACCCCCTCTTGGGCCTAAGGTATGGCTACACCTTC	CASSHPLLGLRYGYTF
once	TRBV4-2	.	TRBJ2-7	13	TGTGCCAGCAGCCAAGGGCCCGGGGTGGAGCAGTACTTC	CASSQGPGVEQYF
.	TRBV9	TRBD1	TRBJ2-1	14	TGTGCCAGCAGCGTAGGGGGACAGGGCACTGAGCAGTTCTTC	CASSVGGQGTEQFF
few	TRBV6-5	TRBD2	TRBJ2-1	15	TGTGCCAGCAGAACCGGACTAGCGGGAACAAATGAGCAGTTCTTC	CASRTGLAGTNEQFF
.	TRBV10-3	TRBD2	TRBJ2-7	14	TGTGCCATCAGTGAGGAGCGGGAGACGGGCGAGCAGTACTTC	CAISEERETGEQYF
.	TRBV6-2/TRBV6-3	.	TRBJ2-5	16	TGTGCCAGCAGTTACTCAGCCCGGACTCAACTCGGGGCCCAGTACTTC	CASSYSARTQLGAQYF
.	TRBV4-2	TRBD1	TRBJ1-2	15	TGTGCCAGCAGCCAAGAAATAGGGACAGCGAATGGCTACACCTTC	CASSQEIGTANGYTF
few	TRBV5-4	.	TRBJ1-1	15	TGTGCCAGCAGCTCCCAGGGGCGAGGGAACACTGAAGCTTTCTTT	CASSSQGRGNTEAFF
.	TRBV24-1	.	TRBJ2-7	13	TGTGCCACCAGTGACCCCGGGGGCTACGAGCAGTACTTC	CATSDPGGYEQYF
.	TRBV5-1	.	TRBJ2-3	13	TGCGCCAGCAGCTTGGAGTGGCCCGATACGCAGTATTTT	CASSLEWPDTQYF
.	TRBV5-4	TRBD1	TRBJ1-1	15	TGTGCCAGCAGCTGGGGACAGGGCGGGGACACTGAAGCTTTCTTT	CASSWGQGGDTEAFF
.	TRBV9	.	TRBJ1-2	16	TGTGCCAGCAGCCAAGGTCGGGGGACCACTAACTATGGCTACACCTTC	CASSQGRGTTNYGYTF
.	TRBV30	TRBD2	TRBJ2-3	13	TGTGCCGGGAAAACTAGCGGGTCGGGTACGCAGTATTTT	CAGKTSGSGTQYF
.	TRBV14	.	TRBJ2-7	14	TGTGCCAGCAGCCGAGGCCTAGGAACCTACGAGCAGTACTTC	CASSRGLGTYEQYF
.	TRBV7-9	.	TRBJ1-3	16	TGTGCCAGCAGCTTAGCAGGGGCCTACTCTGGAAACACCATATATTTT	CASSLAGAYSGNTIYF
.	TRBV19	TRBD1	TRBJ2-7	13	TGTGCCAGCATGTCGGGACAGACCTACGAGCAGTACTTC	CASMSGQTYEQYF
once	TRBV29-1	.	TRBJ1-3	15	TGCAGCGTACTAACACTAACCAGCCCTGGAAACACCATATATTTT	CSVLTLTSPGNTIYF
.	TRBV5-6	.	TRBJ1-6	15	TGTGCCAGCACCTACAGGAGCTCCTATAATTCACCCCTCCACTTT	CASTYRSSYNSPLHF
.	TRBV21-1	.	TRBJ2-1	18	TGTGCCAGCAGCCCCGAAAGGGGGAGATGCTTCCCCTACAATGAGCAGTTCTTC	CASSPERGRCFPYNEQFF
few	TRBV4-1	.	TRBJ2-7	13	TGCGCCAGCAGCCAAGGGACTAACTACGAGCAGTACTTC	CASSQGTNYEQYF
.	TRBV7-2	.	TRBJ1-4	15	TGTGCCAGCAGCTTCGACATTGCAACTAATGAAAAACTGTTTTTT	CASSFDIATNEKLFF
.	TRBV5-6	TRBD2	TRBJ2-7	16	TGTGCCAGCAGCTTGTTTCAGTCTAGCGGAACCTACGAGCAGTACTTC	CASSLFQSSGTYEQYF
.	TRBV11-1	.	TRBJ2-3	13	TGTGCCAGCAGCTTAGCAGCGGTAGATACGCAGTATTTT	CASSLAAVDTQYF